This passage covers 30 T cell receptor beta chains from one sample sequenced in a study of Ad26.COV2.S vaccination and SARS-CoV-2 variants. Treatment noted: over 15 received Ad26.COV2.S at low or high dose, single or two shots; several received placebo; per-sample allocation not given. Sample collection was performed on day 63 after the first vaccine or placebo injection. Repertoires were generated with immunoSEQ multiplex PCR, while TCRdb's copy carries only in-frame clones and drops some. The table has about 390,000 clones, 88% seen once. The sample consisted of peripheral blood, taken in a trial of Ad26.COV2.S vaccine versus placebo. These receptors were collected from a person aged 18-65 years who received the Ad26.COV2.S COVID-19 vaccine or a placebo.

J is TRBJ2-7 and V is TRBV6-5, with D tentatively TRBD1 (6 bases). With 6 bases removed from V and 7 bases from J, the gap between germline ends came to 16 bases. This CDR3 comprises 13 residues. Germline CDR1 reads MNHEY; CDR2 reads SVGAGI. Written as DNA, the CDR3 is TGTGCCAGCAGCGGCAATCCAGGGGTGGAGCAGTACTTC. Its protein product is CASSGNPGVEQYF.

The CDR3 bases are TGTGCCAGCTCACCAGACAGGGATTTCGGCTACACCTTC. Its translation: CASSPDRDFGYTF. J is TRBJ1-2 and V is TRBV18; 7 bases fit TRBD1. V shed 2 bases, J shed 8 bases, and the junction held 5 bases outside the gene matches. Germline V gene data show CDR1 as KGHSH and CDR2 as LQKENI. The CDR3 is 13 amino acids.

The V call is TRBV11-2, the J call TRBJ2-3; 9 bases line up with TRBD2. Trimming cost V 2 bases and J 5 bases; bases outside gene matches: 2. The CDR3 is 14 residues long. Germline V gene sequence: CDR1 SGHAT, CDR2 FQNNGV. The CDR3 loop is CASSLSRGGDTQYF. The CDR3 bases are TGTGCCAGCAGCTTATCGCGGGGGGGAGATACGCAGTATTTT.

This chain connects TRBV3-1 (or the pseudogene TRBV3-2) to TRBJ2-3; TRBD2 aligns across 9 bases. The CDR3 runs 18 residues. The V segment lost 1 base and the J segment 0 bases; nucleotides outside the gene matches: 8. CDR1 is LGHDT, CDR2 YNNKEL, per germline (reference sequence). The CDR3: CASSQATSGLFSTDTQYF. CDR3 nucleotides: TGTGCCAGCAGCCAAGCGACTAGCGGACTTTTTAGCACAGATACGCAGTATTTT.

This chain connects TRBV6-4 to TRBJ1-2; TRBD1 agrees at 12 bases. V dropped 3 bases and J dropped 6; count of bases not matched to a gene: 2. CDR1 and CDR2 (germline): MRHNA, SNTAGT. This CDR3 comprises 14 residues. CDR3 DNA sequence: TGTGCCAGCAGTGAGGGACAGGGGGCACATGGCTACACCTTC. It is translated as CASSEGQGAHGYTF.

The chain joins TRBV7-2 to TRBJ2-1; 9 bases align to TRBD1. The CDR3 is 14 residues long. The germline CDR1 and CDR2 sequences are SGHTA and FQGNSA. With V trimmed by 5 bases and J by 6 bases, 5 bases remained unmatched. CDR3 in amino acids: CASSRDRASNEQFF. The CDR3 nucleotides read TGTGCCAGCAGCCGGGACAGGGCCAGCAATGAGCAGTTCTTC.

The rearrangement joins TRBV19 to TRBJ2-2, with 9 bases that match TRBD1. The CDR3 has 14 amino acids. The ends lost 9 bases at V and 4 bases at J; junction bases unmatched: 6. CDR1 and CDR2 from the germline V gene are LNHDA and SQIVND (reference sequence). This CDR3 reads CASWDRAGTGELFF. CDR3 DNA: TGTGCCAGCTGGGACAGGGCAGGCACCGGGGAGCTGTTTTTT.

The genes are TRBV5-1 and TRBJ1-2; D perhaps matches TRBD1 (5 bases). Germline V CDR1 and CDR2: SGHRS, YFSETQ. V lost 1 base, J lost 3 bases, and 10 bases lay in between. This CDR3 is built from 14 residues. The CDR3 DNA sequence: TGCGCCAGCAGCTTGATCGGGGGTGACTATGGCTACACCTTC. This translates into CASSLIGGDYGYTF.

The chain recombines TRBV30 with TRBJ1-5; D unresolved. This CDR3 is 13 amino acids long. V lost 2 bases and J lost 5, with 10 bases in between. Germline assignment: CDR1 GTSNPN and CDR2 SVGIG (reference sequence). This chain's CDR3 is CAWSSRDDQPQHF. The CDR3 coding sequence is TGTGCCTGGAGTTCACGGGATGATCAGCCCCAGCATTTT.

The chain combines TRBV2 with TRBJ1-3; D call uncertain. Trimming took off 2 bases at V and 0 bases at J, with 5 bases between the two ends. CDR1 is SNHLY, CDR2 FYNNEI, per germline. This CDR3 has 14 amino acids. The CDR3 bases are TGTGCCAGCAGTGAATGGTTCTCTGGAAACACCATATATTTT. Residues: CASSEWFSGNTIYF.

V and J are TRBV7-9 and TRBJ1-5, with TRBD1 as a possible D gene (5 bases). Germline V gene sequence: CDR1 SEHNR, CDR2 FQNEAQ (reference sequence). The V end was cut by 7 bases, the J end by 2 bases, with 24 bases between. The CDR3 length is 18 residues. In DNA form, the CDR3 reads TGTGCCAGCAACTCGGCCGCCCCGGGGGAGATGGGCAATCAGCCCCAGCATTTT. It translates to CASNSAAPGEMGNQPQHF.

This chain links TRBV27 with TRBJ2-1, with D uncertain. From germline, CDR1 is MNHEY and CDR2 SMNVEV (reference sequence). The CDR3 consists of 14 residues. Deletions cut 4 bases from V and 2 bases from J, with 9 bases between. The CDR3, as DNA: TGTGCCAGCAGTTCCCTGCAGGCCTACAATGAGCAGTTCTTC. It yields the protein CASSSLQAYNEQFF.

This clone has only a few counts. The chain links TRBV5-4 to TRBJ1-2; tentative D call: TRBD1 (5 bases). The germline gives CDR1 SGHNT, CDR2 YYREEE (reference sequence). With 0 bases removed from V and 8 bases from J, the gap between germline ends came to 14 bases. The length of the CDR3 is 14 residues. CDR3 nucleotide sequence: TGTGCCAGCAGCTTGGCGGGACTCACCGGGGGCTACACCTTC. Translated, it gives CASSLAGLTGGYTF.

The chain employs TRBV5-6 and TRBJ1-1; the D is unclear. Trimming took 4 bases from V and 0 from J, leaving 19 bases between them. This CDR3 is built from 17 residues. The germline V gene has CDR1 SGHDT and CDR2 YYEEEE. The CDR3 sequence is CASSGVGLLWVNTEAFF. The DNA of the CDR3 is TGTGCCAGCAGCGGAGTAGGATTACTATGGGTGAACACTGAAGCTTTCTTT.

The chain carries TRBV27 and TRBJ1-4; no reliable D call. This CDR3 contains 13 residues. V lost 7 bases to trimming and J lost 5 bases, with 11 bases between them. CDR1 is MNHEY, CDR2 SMNVEV, per germline (reference sequence). Written as DNA, the CDR3 is TGTGCCAGCAAGAACCTACCCAATGAAAAACTGTTTTTT. As protein: CASKNLPNEKLFF.

The chain recombines TRBV29-1 with TRBJ2-6; D is unclear. V was shortened by 3 bases and J by 4 bases, with 7 bases between the two germline ends. The CDR3 has 13 amino acids. The germline V gene has CDR1 SQVTM and CDR2 ANQGSEA. CDR3 protein: CSVDSGGANVLTF. In DNA, the CDR3 is TGCAGCGTTGATTCCGGCGGGGCCAACGTCCTGACTTTC.

The rearrangement uses TRBV19 and TRBJ1-2; D gene unclear. The CDR3 loop spans 14 amino acids. The germline CDR1 and CDR2 sequences are LNHDA and SQIVND (reference sequence). V shed 7 bases and J shed 5 bases, with 17 bases lying between them. This CDR3 reads CASTKNGEQYGYTF. CDR3 in DNA: TGTGCCAGTACCAAAAACGGGGAGCAGTATGGCTACACCTTC.

The genes are TRBV18 and TRBJ2-1; 7 nucleotides match TRBD2. Germline CDR1 reads KGHSH; CDR2 reads LQKENI. CDR3 length equals 13 residues. Trimming at V came to 5 bases and at J to 10 bases, leaving 8 bases not matched to a gene. CDR3 DNA sequence: TGTGCCAGCTCATCCGAGACTAGCAGCGAGCAGTTCTTC. This encodes CASSSETSSEQFF.

The chain has TRBV10-3 and TRBJ2-5; possibly TRBD1 or TRBD2 for D (5 bases each). The CDR3 is 13 residues long. From germline, CDR1 is ENHRY and CDR2 SYGVKD. V shed 3 bases and J shed 4 bases, with 9 bases lying between them. CDR3 coding DNA: TGTGCCATCAGTGATCGGGGCGGAGAGACCCAGTACTTC. The encoded protein is CAISDRGGETQYF.

This sequence joins TRBV13 and TRBJ1-2; 8 nucleotides line up with TRBD1. Germline values: CDR1 PRHDT, CDR2 FYEKMQ (reference sequence). The V segment lost 3 bases and the J segment 2 bases; nucleotides outside the gene matches: 5. The CDR3 contains 15 residues. For the CDR3, the DNA is TGTGCCAGCAGCTTTAGGACAGGGAGCAACTATGGCTACACCTTC. This codes for CASSFRTGSNYGYTF.

The chain joins TRBV5-5 to TRBJ1-2; 8 nucleotides agree with TRBD1. The V gene's germline CDR1 is SGHKS and CDR2 YYEKEE (reference sequence). The CDR3 loop spans 15 amino acids. Germline trimming cut 4 bases from V and 4 bases from J; bases unmatched to any gene: 9. CDR3 in amino acids: CASSLNRGVTYGYTF. DNA of the CDR3: TGTGCCAGCAGCCTCAACAGGGGGGTGACCTATGGCTACACCTTC.

The chain couples TRBV19 to TRBJ1-6; the match to TRBD1 covers 9 bases. Trimming removed 7 bases from V and 7 bases from J; junction bases left unmatched: 8. Per the germline V gene, CDR1 is LNHDA and CDR2 is SQIVND (reference sequence). The CDR3 sequence is 15 residues long. CDR3 in amino acids: CASNPQGAGNSPLHF. The CDR3 region has the DNA TGTGCCAGTAACCCACAGGGGGCAGGGAATTCACCCCTCCACTTT.

The chain combines TRBV6-5 with TRBJ1-2; possible D gene TRBD1, 5 bases. V lost 6 bases, J lost 3 bases, and 14 bases lay in between. This CDR3 is built from 14 residues. Germline V gives CDR1 MNHEY, CDR2 SVGAGI. CDR3 bases: TGTGCCAGCAGCACGGGGCTCCTTGACTATGGCTACACCTTC. Amino acid sequence: CASSTGLLDYGYTF.

The chain has TRBV7-2 and TRBJ1-3; D is unclear. From germline, CDR1 is SGHTA and CDR2 FQGNSA. The V gene lost 4 bases and the J gene lost 3 bases, with 10 bases spanning the gap. The CDR3 totals 14 residues. The CDR3 DNA is TGTGCCAGCAGCTACGGACGGAATGGAAACACCATATATTTT. Protein: CASSYGRNGNTIYF.

The chain carries TRBV10-2 and TRBJ1-2, with a tentative D call TRBD1 (5 bases). Trimming pared 6 bases from V and 7 bases from J, leaving 12 bases between. The CDR3 is 12 amino acids. Germline V gene sequence: CDR1 WSHSY, CDR2 SAAADI. The CDR3 sequence is CASRRGAGGYTF. The CDR3 bases are TGCGCCAGCAGGAGGGGAGCCGGTGGCTACACCTTC.

This chain joins TRBV6-1 and TRBJ1-1, with D possibly matching TRBD1 (5 bases). This CDR3 has 13 residues. The germline V and J ends were trimmed by 2 bases and 7 bases, with 11 bases remaining between them. Germline V gene data show CDR1 as MNHNS and CDR2 as SASEGT. This CDR3 is CASSETQAGEAFF. DNA of the CDR3: TGTGCCAGCAGTGAAACACAGGCGGGTGAAGCTTTCTTT.

The gene calls are TRBV19 and TRBJ2-7; D is perhaps TRBD2 (7 bases). The germline V gene has CDR1 LNHDA and CDR2 SQIVND (reference sequence). This CDR3 has 15 amino acids. Trimming left V 6 bases short and J 3 bases short, with 18 bases between. CDR3 protein: CASRKRGGEGYEQYF. The DNA of the CDR3 is TGTGCCAGTAGAAAAAGGGGGGGAGAAGGCTACGAGCAGTACTTC.

This chain links TRBV6-5 with TRBJ2-3, with TRBD2 as a possible D gene (6 bases). Trimming removed 7 bases from V and 0 bases from J, with 11 bases in between. The CDR3 covers 14 residues. Germline values: CDR1 MNHEY, CDR2 SVGAGI. The DNA for the CDR3 is TGTGCCAGCAAGCTAGCGACGAGCACAGATACGCAGTATTTT. The encoded protein is CASKLATSTDTQYF.

This chain links TRBV21-1 with TRBJ1-5; the table's TRBD1 call for D was not verified on the DNA. TRBV21-1 is a known pseudogene. The CDR3 spans 19 residues. The CDR3 spells CASSSTGTGDLYSNQPQHF. As DNA, the CDR3 is TGTGCCAGCAGCAGCACCGGGACAGGTGATCTTTATAGCAATCAGCCCCAGCATTTT.

V and J are TRBV6-5 and TRBJ1-2; the D is unclear. The CDR3 has 13 residues. Germline V gene data show CDR1 as MNHEY and CDR2 as SVGAGI. The V gene lost 4 bases and the J gene lost 4 bases, with 10 bases spanning the gap. The CDR3 is CASSFSTGYGYTF. The CDR3 DNA is TGTGCCAGCAGTTTTTCGACGGGCTATGGCTACACCTTC.